This record concerns one T cell receptor beta chain sequence. Its antigen remains unknown. Total RNA was isolated from whole blood that had not been fractionated. Within the library, unique molecular identifiers were attached to each individual cDNA molecule. How the authors handled the data: Between 23,224 and 690,600 TCRs appeared in each sample, and the median stood at about 93,000. TCRdb redid the calling of the 5' RACE reads with MiXCR, one entry per CDR3 protein. It is TCRdb's table, rather than the study itself, that gives the V and J calls and clone size. The sample carries under 100,000 distinct CDR3 sequences, approximately 16% recorded once. The data are from a study of human T cells and chemical hapten exposure. Study-level background: Small differences in pooled library volume mainly drove the variation in TCR yields per sample. Findings and caveats of the study: The number of TCRs over 1 in 1000 frequency stayed unchanged after DPC.

The source of this sequence is a female donor in good health.

CDR3 in amino acids: CASSPGTRSWPETQYF. The CDR3 nucleotides read TGTGCCAGCAGCCCCGGGACTAGGTCCTGGCCAGAGACCCAGTACTTC. The chain recombines TRBV7-2 with TRBJ2-5, with 8 bases fitting TRBD2. The CDR3 extends over 16 amino acids. V dropped 5 bases and J dropped 4; count of bases not matched to a gene: 12. Germline loops: CDR1 SGHTA, CDR2 FQGNSA.